What follows are 24 T cell receptor beta chains derived from one specimen sequenced in a study of shared clonotypes between healthy human individuals. Repertoires were generated with immunoSEQ multiplex PCR, while TCRdb's copy carries only in-frame clones and drops some. Among 2,100,000 or so clones, around 95% were seen once, and the ten largest hold roughly 0.13%. Sequenced input: naive CD4+ T cells sorted from blood. Regarding subset: CD45RA+ positively selected. These receptors were obtained from a man aged 18 to 30 in good health.

This clone has just a few counts. CDR3 bases: TGTGCCAGCAGCGTAGATTCCTCACCCCTCCACTTT. This gives the protein CASSVDSSPLHF. The chain recombines TRBV9 with TRBJ1-6; D not certain. The CDR3 is 12 residues long. The germline gives CDR1 SGDLS, CDR2 YYNGEE. V gave up 0 bases and J gave up 10 bases, with 5 bases separating them.

This clone was seen a few times. The same CDR3 is also encoded by other DNA sequences in this sample. CDR3 loop: CASSSNTEAFF. Here the CDR3 DNA reads TGTGCCAGCAGCTCCAACACTGAAGCTTTCTTT. The chain uses TRBV6-5 and TRBJ1-1; D unresolved. This CDR3 contains 11 residues. Germline CDR1 reads MNHEY; CDR2 reads SVGAGI. V was shortened by 6 bases and J by 2 bases, with 4 bases between the two germline ends.

The chain joins TRBV21-1 to TRBJ2-7; no check of the table's D call, TRBD2, against the DNA was made. TRBV21-1 is a documented pseudogene. The length of the CDR3 is 14 residues. The CDR3 nucleotides are TGTGCCCTAGCGCGGTCTTTTCTTTCCTACGAGCAGTACTTC. It specifies CALARSFLSYEQYF.

The chain couples TRBV5-4 to TRBJ1-2; D remains unclear. Between the trimmed V and J ends, which lost 3 bases and 4 bases, there was a span of 16 bases. The V gene's germline CDR1 is SGHNT and CDR2 YYREEE (reference sequence). The CDR3 extends over 15 amino acids. CDR3 loop: CASSSGARTPYGYTF. CDR3 coding DNA: TGTGCCAGCAGCTCCGGCGCCCGCACCCCCTATGGCTACACCTTC.

The chain joins TRBV19 to TRBJ2-7, with a weak D call TRBD2 (6 bases). V lost 6 bases and J lost 2, with 17 bases in between. The length of the CDR3 is 15 residues. Germline V gene data show CDR1 as LNHDA and CDR2 as SQIVND (reference sequence). CDR3 DNA: TGTGCCAGTAGCCCCGCAGGGACTCTGACCTACGAGCAGTACTTC. Translating it yields CASSPAGTLTYEQYF.

The rearrangement joins TRBV7-2 to TRBJ2-7, with 9 bases fitting TRBD1. The J segment lost 3 bases and the V segment lost 6 bases, leaving 6 bases of the junction unmatched. Germline CDR1 reads SGHTA; CDR2 reads FQGNSA. The CDR3 extends over 14 amino acids. DNA of the CDR3: TGTGCCAGCAGTCACAGGACAGGGGACTACGAGCAGTACTTC. Translation: CASSHRTGDYEQYF.

The V gene is TRBV28, the J gene TRBJ1-6, with D hard to call. This CDR3 has 12 residues. Germline CDR1 is MDHEN and CDR2 is SYDVKM. V lost 4 bases to trimming and J lost 11 bases, with 9 bases between them. The CDR3 loop reads CASSSSFPPLHF. The CDR3 region has the DNA TGTGCCAGCAGTTCCTCCTTCCCACCCCTCCACTTT.

This clone came up once. The V and J genes are TRBV7-9 and TRBJ2-5; D may be TRBD2 (7 bases). The CDR3 extends over 15 amino acids. The germline CDR1 and CDR2 sequences are SEHNR and FQNEAQ (reference sequence). V lost 5 bases, J lost 3 bases, and 16 bases lay in between. CDR3 loop: CASSRKGGAEETQYF. For the CDR3, the DNA is TGTGCCAGCAGCCGCAAGGGGGGGGCCGAAGAGACCCAGTACTTC. Full variable domain (outside the CDR3, taken from reference TRBV7-9 and TRBJ2-5): DTGVSQNPRHKITKRGQNVTFRCDPISEHNRLYWYRQTLGQGPEFLTYFQNEAQLEKSRLLSDRFSAERPKGSFSTLEIQRTEQGDSAMYLCASSRKGGAEETQYFGPGTRLLVL.

V is TRBV7-9 and J is TRBJ2-7; either TRBD1 or TRBD2 may fit D (5 bases each). The V end lost 1 base, the J end lost 4 bases, and 14 bases lay between the germline ends. CDR3 length: 15 residues. The germline V gene encodes CDR1 SEHNR and CDR2 FQNEAQ (reference sequence). This chain's CDR3 is CASSLGDGVRYEQYF. The CDR3 nucleotides read TGTGCCAGCAGCTTAGGGGACGGGGTGAGGTACGAGCAGTACTTC.

The chain links TRBV5-6 to TRBJ2-5, with D hard to call. This CDR3 is 16 amino acids long. The V gene's germline CDR1 is SGHDT and CDR2 YYEEEE. Between the trimmed V and J ends, which lost 4 bases and 4 bases, there was a span of 20 bases. CDR3 sequence: CASSDRAKDVGETQYF. CDR3 nucleotides: TGTGCCAGCAGCGACCGGGCTAAAGATGTCGGAGAGACCCAGTACTTC. The complete variable domain, with remaining parts taken from reference TRBV5-6 and TRBJ2-5, reads DAGVTQSPTHLIKTRGQQVTLRCSPKSGHDTVSWYQQALGQGPQFIFQYYEEEERQRGNFPDRFSGHQFPNYSSELNVNALLLGDSALYLCASSDRAKDVGETQYFGPGTRLLVL.

CDR3 coding DNA: TGTGCCTGGAGACCCTCTGGGGCCAACGTCCTGACTTTC. Its translation: CAWRPSGANVLTF. This rearrangement joins TRBV30 to TRBJ2-6; D ambiguous. CDR3 size: 13 residues. Germline V gene sequence: CDR1 GTSNPN, CDR2 SVGIG (reference sequence). V was shortened by 3 bases and J by 0 bases, with 3 bases between the two germline ends.

The chain combines TRBV27 with TRBJ2-3; D may be TRBD1 (5 bases). This CDR3 contains 15 residues. Trimming cost V 2 bases and J 1 base, with 10 bases left between them. Germline CDR1 is MNHEY and CDR2 is SMNVEV (reference sequence). CDR3 nucleotides: TGTGCCAGCAGTTTAGGCAGGGCCCGCACAGATACGCAGTATTTT. It translates to CASSLGRARTDTQYF.

The V and J genes are TRBV30 and TRBJ2-2; tentatively, D is TRBD1 or TRBD2 (6 bases each). CDR1 is GTSNPN, CDR2 SVGIG, per germline (reference sequence). V dropped 1 base and J dropped 4 bases, with 16 bases sitting between them. The CDR3 has 16 amino acids. In DNA form, the CDR3 reads TGTGCCTGGAGTGCCCCGGGCAGGGGAGGCACCGGGGAGCTGTTTTTT. Protein: CAWSAPGRGGTGELFF.

This chain uses TRBV5-1 with TRBJ2-7, with D unclear. The germline V and J ends were trimmed by 0 bases and 0 bases, with 16 bases remaining between them. The CDR3 runs to 17 residues. Germline CDR1 reads SGHRS; CDR2 reads YFSETQ. CDR3 nucleotides: TGCGCCAGCAGCTTGGACCGGCTCCTCCCAAGCTCCTACGAGCAGTACTTC. Amino acid sequence: CASSLDRLLPSSYEQYF.

The chain is built from TRBV6-5 and TRBJ2-7; possible D gene TRBD2, 7 bases. Germline CDR1 MNHEY, CDR2 SVGAGI. V gave up 6 bases and J gave up 3 bases, with 15 bases separating them. The CDR3 runs to 14 residues. For the CDR3, the DNA is TGTGCCAGCAGGGATCTAGGGGGGGGCTACGAGCAGTACTTC. Its protein is CASRDLGGGYEQYF.

The chain employs TRBV6-1 and TRBJ2-1, with 7 bases identical to TRBD1. This CDR3 has 14 residues. Trimming took 5 bases from V and 5 from J; bases not matched to a gene: 6. The germline V gene has CDR1 MNHNS and CDR2 SASEGT. The CDR3 here is CASSNRDSNNEQFF. CDR3 bases: TGTGCCAGCAGTAACCGGGACAGTAACAATGAGCAGTTCTTC.

The chain recombines TRBV7-9 with TRBJ1-4, with 10 bases identical to TRBD1. This CDR3 spans 15 amino acids. J gave up 1 base and V 6 bases, and 2 bases lay outside the gene matches. Germline assignment: CDR1 SEHNR and CDR2 FQNEAQ (reference sequence). The CDR3 is CASRRDRGTNEKLFF. Written as DNA, the CDR3 is TGTGCCAGCAGGCGGGACAGGGGAACTAATGAAAAACTGTTTTTT.

The rearrangement joins TRBV7-2 to TRBJ2-7; D assignment may be TRBD1 or TRBD2 (5 bases each). The germline gives CDR1 SGHTA, CDR2 FQGNSA. The CDR3 totals 12 residues. The V gene lost 6 bases and the J gene lost 8 bases, with 14 bases spanning the gap. For the CDR3, the DNA is TGTGCCAGCAGTCCCTTAAGGGGACAGCAGTACTTC. Translated: CASSPLRGQQYF.

The J gene is TRBJ2-2, the V gene TRBV7-8, with 14 bases identical to TRBD2. The CDR3 loop spans 19 amino acids. V shed 3 bases and J 4 bases; nucleotides not matched to a gene: 10. Germline CDR1 and CDR2: SGHVS and FQNEAQ. CDR3 residues: CASSFRKGLAGEITGELFF. The CDR3 coding sequence is TGTGCCAGCAGCTTTAGAAAGGGACTAGCGGGAGAGATCACCGGGGAGCTGTTTTTT.

This clone was observed a single time. Other nucleotide sequences in the sample specify the same CDR3. V gene TRBV5-1 combines with J gene TRBJ1-6; 9 bases line up with TRBD1. In germline, CDR1 is SGHRS, CDR2 YFSETQ. CDR3 length: 15 residues. V lost 4 bases, J lost 7 bases, and 6 bases stayed unmatched. The CDR3 DNA is TGCGCCAGCAGCCTGGACAGGGGCGGAAATTCACCCCTCCACTTT. This codes for CASSLDRGGNSPLHF. The entire variable domain, with the rest obtained from reference TRBV5-1 and TRBJ1-6, is as follows: KAGVTQTPRYLIKTRGQQVTLSCSPISGHRSVSWYQQTPGQGLQFLFEYFSETQRNKGNFPGRFSGRQFSNSRSEMNVSTLELGDSALYLCASSLDRGGNSPLHFGNGTRLTVT.

The gene calls are TRBV10-1 and TRBJ2-1, with 7 bases matching TRBD2. The V gene's germline CDR1 is WNHNN and CDR2 SYGVQD (reference sequence). Trimming at V came to 7 bases and at J to 7 bases, leaving 7 bases not matched to a gene. The CDR3 length is 13 residues. CDR3 DNA sequence: TGCGCCAGCAACCTGAGGGAGGGGAATGAGCAGTTCTTC. Translated: CASNLREGNEQFF.

The V call is TRBV6-5, the J call TRBJ2-1, with D unresolved. Trimming shortened V by 0 bases and J by 0 bases, and 6 bases separated the two germline ends. This CDR3 comprises 15 residues. Germline lookup yields CDR1 MNHEY and CDR2 SVGAGI. For the CDR3, the DNA is TGTGCCAGCAGTTACTCCGACCGCTCCTACAATGAGCAGTTCTTC. Translation: CASSYSDRSYNEQFF.

The chain is built from TRBV10-3 and TRBJ2-5; D not resolved. Germline loops: CDR1 ENHRY, CDR2 SYGVKD. The CDR3 sequence is 13 residues long. With 1 base removed from V and 2 bases from J, the gap between germline ends came to 5 bases. The CDR3 loop is CAISELEQETQYF. The CDR3 coding sequence is TGTGCCATCAGTGAGTTGGAGCAAGAGACCCAGTACTTC.

For the CDR3, the DNA is TGTGCCAGCAGCCCCCACGACAGGATACCTATGGGCTATGGCTACACCTTC. Translation: CASSPHDRIPMGYGYTF. The V and J genes are TRBV9 and TRBJ1-2; perhaps TRBD1 as D (6 bases). CDR3 length: 17 residues. V gave up 4 bases and J gave up 4 bases, with 23 bases separating them. In germline, CDR1 is SGDLS, CDR2 YYNGEE.